Shown below are 12 T cell receptor beta chains from a single sample sequenced in a study of OX40 agonist ivuxolimab in advanced cancers. The assay was immunoSEQ multiplex PCR, and TCRdb's table has in-frame clones only and misses some. The sample contains about 21,000 clones, more than 75% of which appear only once. The sequences come from CD4+ or CD8+ T cells sorted from blood, collected in a trial of the OX40 agonist ivuxolimab. The source of these receptors is an adult with an advanced solid tumor such as melanoma, head and neck, liver or kidney cancer.

The rearrangement joins TRBV4-3 to TRBJ2-5, with D unclear. The germline CDR1 and CDR2 sequences are LGHNA and YSLEER. The CDR3 is 14 amino acids. V lost 4 bases and J lost 1, with 10 bases in between. CDR3 amino acids: CASSRLTGQETQYF. The DNA of the CDR3 is TGCGCCAGCAGCCGACTTACGGGCCAAGAGACCCAGTACTTC.

This clone was counted between two and nine times. The V gene is TRBV19, the J gene TRBJ2-1, with TRBD1 as a possible D gene (6 bases). The CDR3 is 15 amino acids. Germline CDR1 and CDR2: LNHDA and SQIVND (reference sequence). Trimming pared 0 bases from V and 0 bases from J, leaving 6 bases between. CDR3 loop: CASSIEDSSYNEQFF. The CDR3 DNA is TGTGCCAGTAGTATAGAGGACAGCTCCTACAATGAGCAGTTCTTC.

This clone counts as large. The chain uses TRBV5-4 and TRBJ2-2, with 7 bases fitting TRBD2. The trim removed 5 bases at V and 3 bases at J, leaving 10 bases unmatched. CDR3 length equals 16 residues. Germline assignment: CDR1 SGHNT and CDR2 YYREEE (reference sequence). Here the CDR3 reads CASSNAGEGDTGELFF. The CDR3 coding sequence is TGTGCCAGCAGTAACGCGGGGGAAGGGGACACCGGGGAGCTGTTTTTT.

This clone was counted a few times. The V and J genes are TRBV6-4 and TRBJ2-3; D may match TRBD1 or TRBD2 (5 bases each). This CDR3 region has 13 residues. Trimming shortened V by 7 bases and J by 5 bases, and 13 bases separated the two germline ends. Germline CDR1 is MRHNA and CDR2 is SNTAGT. The CDR3, as DNA: TGTGCCAGCAAGGGACCGGGAATAGATACGCAGTATTTT. As protein: CASKGPGIDTQYF.

V gene TRBV6-5 combines with J gene TRBJ1-1, with 10 bases matching TRBD1. CDR1 and CDR2 (germline): MNHEY, SVGAGI. The CDR3 has 14 amino acids. The V and J ends lost 5 bases and 6 bases, in that order; junction bases with no gene match: 6. CDR3 protein: CASSGGDRGAEAFF. The CDR3, as DNA: TGTGCCAGCAGTGGAGGGGACAGGGGCGCTGAAGCTTTCTTT.

The chain recombines TRBV9 with TRBJ2-1, with D tentatively TRBD2 (6 bases). Between the trimmed V and J ends, which lost 4 bases and 7 bases, there was a span of 12 bases. CDR3 length: 13 residues. Germline CDR1 and CDR2: SGDLS and YYNGEE. The CDR3 sequence is CASSQPRGNEQFF. The CDR3 DNA sequence: TGTGCCAGCAGCCAACCGCGGGGTAATGAGCAGTTCTTC.

This chain uses TRBV7-2 with TRBJ1-5; D is perhaps TRBD1 (6 bases). There are 15 residues in the CDR3. In germline, CDR1 is SGHTA, CDR2 FQGNSA. The V and J ends lost 6 bases and 7 bases respectively, with 19 bases between them. The CDR3 loop is CASSSGTPYGQPQHF. CDR3 nucleotides: TGTGCCAGCAGTTCCGGGACACCCTACGGCCAGCCCCAGCATTTT.

The chain carries TRBV27 and TRBJ2-3, with D possibly matching TRBD1 (6 bases). The CDR3 length is 14 residues. V lost 5 bases, J lost 5 bases, and 14 bases lay in between. From germline, CDR1 is MNHEY and CDR2 SMNVEV (reference sequence). CDR3 DNA sequence: TGTGCCAGCAGTCCAACAGGGTATCGAGATACGCAGTATTTT. Protein product: CASSPTGYRDTQYF.

This clone was found once. The V gene is TRBV5-1, the J gene TRBJ1-1; perhaps TRBD1 as D (6 bases). V dropped 3 bases and J dropped 1 base, with 13 bases sitting between them. Germline assignment: CDR1 SGHRS and CDR2 YFSETQ. This CDR3 has 15 amino acids. As DNA, the CDR3 is TGCGCCAGCAGCTCTAGACAGGCCCCGAACACTGAAGCTTTCTTT. This codes for CASSSRQAPNTEAFF. Supplemented by reference TRBV5-1 and TRBJ1-1, the full variable domain reads KAGVTQTPRYLIKTRGQQVTLSCSPISGHRSVSWYQQTPGQGLQFLFEYFSETQRNKGNFPGRFSGRQFSNSRSEMNVSTLELGDSALYLCASSSRQAPNTEAFFGQGTRLTVV.

V is TRBV5-6 and J is TRBJ2-2, with D possibly matching TRBD1 (7 bases). Germline CDR1 and CDR2: SGHDT and YYEEEE. There are 16 residues in the CDR3. V gave up 4 bases and J gave up 6 bases, with 19 bases separating them. The CDR3, as DNA: TGTGCCAGCAGCACCGCGGGACAGCGACTATCCGGGGAGCTGTTTTTT. This gives the protein CASSTAGQRLSGELFF.

J is TRBJ2-7 and V is TRBV5-4; D is possibly TRBD1 (6 bases). Germline loops: CDR1 SGHNT, CDR2 YYREEE (reference sequence). The V and J ends lost 1 base and 5 bases respectively, with 10 bases between them. The length of the CDR3 is 13 residues. CDR3 loop: CASSLIGDNEQYF. CDR3 nucleotide sequence: TGTGCCAGCAGCTTGATCGGGGACAACGAGCAGTACTTC.

V usage is TRBV10-3 and J usage is TRBJ1-3; D unclear. CDR1 ENHRY and CDR2 SYGVKD come from the germline V gene. This CDR3 spans 13 amino acids. V was pared by 8 bases and J by 1 base, with 9 bases between. The CDR3 coding sequence is TGTGCCATCGATAACCCTTCTGGAAACACCATATATTTT. Translation gives CAIDNPSGNTIYF.